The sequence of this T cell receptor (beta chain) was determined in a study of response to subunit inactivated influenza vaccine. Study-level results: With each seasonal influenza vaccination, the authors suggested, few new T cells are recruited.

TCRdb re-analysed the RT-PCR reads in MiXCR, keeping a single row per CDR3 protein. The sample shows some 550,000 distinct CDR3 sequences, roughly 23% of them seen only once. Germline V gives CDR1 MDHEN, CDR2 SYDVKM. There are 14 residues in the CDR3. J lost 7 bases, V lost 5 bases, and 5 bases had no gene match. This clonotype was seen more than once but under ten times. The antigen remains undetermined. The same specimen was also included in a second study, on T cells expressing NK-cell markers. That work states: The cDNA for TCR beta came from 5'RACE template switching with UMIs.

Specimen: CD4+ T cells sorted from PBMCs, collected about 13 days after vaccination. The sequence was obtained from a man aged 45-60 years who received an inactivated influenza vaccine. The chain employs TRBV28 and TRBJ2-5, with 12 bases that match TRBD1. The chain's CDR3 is CASSVPGQGATQYF. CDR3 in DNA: TGTGCCAGCAGTGTGCCGGGACAGGGGGCGACCCAGTACTTC.